This T cell receptor (beta chain) was captured by sequencing in a study of OX40 agonist ivuxolimab in advanced cancers. Only one count was recorded for this clone. The assay was immunoSEQ multiplex PCR, and TCRdb's table has in-frame clones only and misses some. The sample lists fewer than 95,000 clones, more than 75% seen once, with 0.65% to 0.85% in the top ten. V lost 6 bases to trimming and J lost 5 bases, with 13 bases between them. Per the germline V gene, CDR1 is SGHTA and CDR2 is FQGNSA. The CDR3 is made up of 14 amino acids. The chain employs TRBV7-2 and TRBJ2-2; no clear D. The sequence derives from an adult with an advanced solid tumor such as melanoma, head and neck, liver or kidney cancer. The specimen comprised CD4+ or CD8+ T cells sorted from blood, sampled in a trial of the OX40 agonist ivuxolimab. CDR3: CASRLRSQTGELFF. As DNA, the CDR3 is TGTGCCAGCAGGTTAAGGAGTCAGACCGGGGAGCTGTTTTTT. Full variable domain (rest looked up from reference TRBV7-2 and TRBJ2-2): GAGVSQSPSNKVTEKGKDVELRCDPISGHTALYWYRQSLGQGLEFLIYFQGNSAPDKSGLPSDRFSAERTGGSVSTLTIQRTQQEDSAVYLCASRLRSQTGELFFGEGSRLTVL.